A single sample gave rise to the 15 T cell receptor beta chains below, sequenced in a study of human T cells and chemical hapten exposure (dated by TCRdb to the early 2020s). The intended sense of this specimen's time point label: healthy volunteer bleed at 2 weeks. Total RNA was isolated from unfractionated whole blood collected in Tempus Blood RNA tubes. The library was produced with RACE. Sequenced on a NextSeq 500. TCRdb applied fastp at Q25 and MiXCR to the public reads, then kept only in-frame beta chains. Identical CDR3 protein sequences are pooled into one entry, listed with their most common genes and DNA. The sample records about 130,000 distinct CDR3 sequences, around 8.3% of which are singletons. About 2% of the sample belongs to the ten largest clones. Sample: whole blood. The receptor source for this set is a male donor in good health. Some clones in this sample may be carry-over from other donors' samples.

This clonotype was seen repeatedly, ten times or more. The rearrangement links TRBV5-1 to TRBJ1-1; D might be TRBD1 (5 bases). The CDR3 sequence is 13 residues long. Germline-derived CDR1 and CDR2 are SGHRS and YFSETQ. Between the trimmed V and J ends, which lost 0 bases and 6 bases, there was a span of 9 bases. CDR3 in DNA: TGCGCCAGCAGCTTGGCAGGGAGCGCTGAAGCTTTCTTT. Protein product: CASSLAGSAEAFF. The variable domain in full, with the rest retrieved from reference TRBV5-1 and TRBJ1-1, is KAGVTQTPRYLIKTRGQQVTLSCSPISGHRSVSWYQQTPGQGLQFLFEYFSETQRNKGNFPGRFSGRQFSNSRSEMNVSTLELGDSALYLCASSLAGSAEAFFGQGTRLTVV.

The CDR3 bases are TGTGCCAGCAGCGAAGGGACTAGCAGTCAAGAGACCCAGTACTTC. It yields the protein CASSEGTSSQETQYF. The chain employs TRBV7-9 and TRBJ2-5; TRBD2 matches at 9 bases. Looked up from germline, CDR1 is SEHNR and CDR2 is FQNEAQ (reference sequence). V was clipped by 5 bases and J by 2 bases; unmatched bases: 6. This CDR3 is 15 amino acids long. Variable domain in full (rest from reference TRBV7-9 and TRBJ2-5): DTGVSQNPRHKITKRGQNVTFRCDPISEHNRLYWYRQTLGQGPEFLTYFQNEAQLEKSRLLSDRFSAERPKGSFSTLEIQRTEQGDSAMYLCASSEGTSSQETQYFGPGTRLLVL.

This clonotype was seen a handful of times. The chain employs TRBV11-3 and TRBJ1-1, with D maybe TRBD1 (6 bases). The CDR3 length is 12 residues. V was clipped by 5 bases and J by 7 bases, with 11 bases between them. The germline CDR1 and CDR2 sequences are SGHNT and YENEEA. The CDR3 DNA sequence: TGTGCCAGCAGCGGACCACAGGGTGAAGCTTTCTTT. Protein: CASSGPQGEAFF.

The J gene is TRBJ2-7, the V gene TRBV11-2; D gene uncertain. From germline, CDR1 is SGHAT and CDR2 FQNNGV. Trimming stripped 4 bases from V and 2 bases from J, with 9 bases between. The CDR3 is 13 residues long. CDR3 coding DNA: TGTGCCAGCAGCTGGGCGGCTGCCTACGAGCAGTACTTC. It specifies CASSWAAAYEQYF.

This clonotype was seen ten or more times. The CDR3 is CASRTGAYTEAFF. The CDR3 DNA is TGTGCCAGCAGGACAGGGGCGTACACTGAAGCTTTCTTT. This chain joins TRBV12-3 or TRBV12-4 and TRBJ1-1, with 8 bases lining up with TRBD1. The CDR3 extends over 13 amino acids. The V segment lost 6 bases and the J segment 3 bases; nucleotides outside the gene matches: 3.

The chain joins TRBV12-3 or TRBV12-4 to TRBJ1-1; TRBD1 matches at 7 bases. The CDR3 covers 15 residues. After removal of 6 bases from V and 0 bases from J, the junction contained 7 bases not matched to a gene. The CDR3 DNA reads TGTGCCAGCAGCAGGGACAGACTTGTGAACACTGAAGCTTTCTTT. It encodes CASSRDRLVNTEAFF.

The chain employs TRBV7-2 and TRBJ2-7; D remains unclear. CDR1 and CDR2 from the germline V gene are SGHTA and FQGNSA. The CDR3 spans 14 residues. Trimming took off 1 base at V and 2 bases at J, with 9 bases between the two ends. The CDR3: CASSLGFRTYEQYF. In nucleotides, the CDR3 is TGTGCCAGCAGCTTAGGTTTCAGAACCTACGAGCAGTACTTC.

This clonotype came up a few times. This sequence joins TRBV6-1 and TRBJ2-3; TRBD2 is a possible D gene (6 bases). This CDR3 comprises 16 residues. Germline CDR1 and CDR2: MNHNS and SASEGT. Trimming removed 4 bases from V and 1 base from J, with 15 bases in between. The CDR3 sequence: CASSAWGDLRTDTQYF. DNA for the CDR3: TGTGCCAGCAGTGCCTGGGGGGACCTCCGCACAGATACGCAGTATTTT.

This clonotype has a handful of counts. The chain recombines TRBV4-1 with TRBJ2-5; the D gene could be TRBD1 or TRBD2 (5 bases each). Trimming left V 3 bases short and J 3 bases short, with 23 bases between. The CDR3 runs to 18 residues. Germline V gene sequence: CDR1 MGHRA, CDR2 YSYEKL. The CDR3 DNA sequence: TGCGCCAGCAGCCAGGAATCAATTTTGGGACGGACCAAAGAGACCCAGTACTTC. Amino acid sequence: CASSQESILGRTKETQYF.

The rearrangement links TRBV5-1 to TRBJ2-7; 7 bases align to TRBD2. The CDR3 covers 14 residues. J lost 2 bases, V lost 6 bases, and 8 bases had no gene match. Germline-derived CDR1 and CDR2 are SGHRS and YFSETQ. CDR3 amino acids: CASTAAGATYEQYF. The DNA for the CDR3 is TGCGCCAGCACAGCTGCGGGAGCAACCTACGAGCAGTACTTC.

This clonotype has just a few counts. The chain employs TRBV6-5 and TRBJ2-1; D is unresolved. Germline CDR1 and CDR2: MNHEY and SVGAGI. The CDR3 length is 12 residues. V dropped 2 bases and J dropped 8 bases, with 7 bases sitting between them. The CDR3 sequence: CASSYPGDEQFF. Here the CDR3 DNA reads TGTGCCAGCAGTTACCCCGGAGATGAGCAGTTCTTC.

This clonotype was observed at least ten times. The V call is TRBV7-8, the J call TRBJ2-5, with 10 positions matching TRBD2. Germline V gene lookup returns CDR1 SGHVS and CDR2 FQNEAQ. There are 15 residues in the CDR3. Trimming at V came to 2 bases and at J to 3 bases, leaving 3 bases not matched to a gene. The CDR3 loop reads CASSLPLAGEETQYF. The CDR3, as DNA: TGTGCCAGCAGCTTACCCCTAGCGGGGGAAGAGACCCAGTACTTC.

This clonotype turned up a few times. The chain has TRBV7-7 and TRBJ1-4, with 8 bases fitting TRBD1. V lost 5 bases to trimming and J lost 5 bases; unmatched junction nucleotides: 7. The CDR3 spans 15 residues. Germline-derived CDR1 and CDR2 are SSHAT and FNYEAQ (reference sequence). This chain's CDR3 is CASSLTGTGNEKLFF. CDR3 nucleotides: TGTGCCAGCAGCCTAACCGGGACAGGCAATGAAAAACTGTTTTTT. The full variable domain, completed using reference TRBV7-7 and TRBJ1-4, is GAGVSQSPRYKVTKRGQDVTLRCDPISSHATLYWYQQALGQGPEFLTYFNYEAQPDKSGLPSDRFSAERPEGSISTLTIQRTEQRDSAMYRCASSLTGTGNEKLFFGSGTQLSVL.

In its sample, this clonotype was seen a few times. The gene calls are TRBV4-2 and TRBJ1-1; D gene ambiguous. The CDR3 is made up of 14 amino acids. The germline gives CDR1 LGHNA, CDR2 YNFKEQ. Trimming took 0 bases from V and 8 from J, leaving 13 bases between them. In DNA, the CDR3 is TGTGCCAGCAGCCAAGAAAGTTTGAGAGAAGAAGCTTTCTTT. Translating it yields CASSQESLREEAFF.

This clonotype has more than one count but fewer than ten. V and J are TRBV5-1 and TRBJ2-7, with 10 bases that match TRBD2. The length of the CDR3 is 15 residues. V gave up 1 base and J gave up 4 bases; unmatched junction bases: 5. Germline V gene lookup returns CDR1 SGHRS and CDR2 YFSETQ. CDR3 in amino acids: CASSLTLAGFYEQYF. CDR3 coding DNA: TGCGCCAGCAGCTTGACACTAGCGGGATTTTACGAGCAGTACTTC.